The next 29 T cell receptor beta chains were all read from a single sample in a study of T cell repertoires in cytomegalovirus infection. Via MiXCR, TCRdb re-called the reads, giving one row per CDR3 protein. The table includes about 680,000 distinct CDR3 sequences, 24% detected once. What was sequenced was CD8+ T cells from PBMCs. These receptors were obtained from a human donor in good health (CMV status not recorded). Some clones in this sample may be carry-over from other donors' samples.

This clonotype was seen only a few times. The chain is built from TRBV12-3 or TRBV12-4 and TRBJ2-6; TRBD1 aligns across 10 bases. The CDR3 spans 17 residues. V was clipped by 8 bases and J by 4 bases; unmatched bases: 11. CDR3 amino acids: CASGDRGGRGGANVLTF. The DNA of the CDR3 is TGTGCCAGCGGGGACAGGGGAGGACGAGGAGGGGCCAACGTCCTGACTTTC.

As for this clonotype: This may be a read error: a much more frequent sequence differs by one nucleotide. The chain employs TRBV7-6 and TRBJ1-2, with D uncertain. CDR3 length: 13 amino acids. Germline V gene sequence: CDR1 SGHVS, CDR2 FNYEAQ. This CDR3 is CVSSQTSNYGYTF. CDR3 nucleotide sequence: TGTGTCAGCAGCCAGACCAGTAACTATGGCTACACCTTC. Filled out from reference TRBV7-6 and TRBJ1-2, the complete variable domain reads GAGVSQSPRYKVTKRGQDVALRCDPISGHVSLYWYRQALGQGPEFLTYFNYEAQQDKSGLPNDRFSAERPEGSISTLTIQRTEQRDSAMYRCVSSQTSNYGYTFGSGTRLTVV.

The chain carries TRBV11-3 and TRBJ2-5, with D possibly TRBD2 on 6 matching bases. This CDR3 is built from 15 residues. V was cut by 1 base and J by 0 bases, with 9 bases left in between. Germline V gene lookup returns CDR1 SGHNT and CDR2 YENEEA. CDR3 protein: CASSLARLDQETQYF. CDR3 bases: TGTGCCAGCAGCTTAGCTAGACTAGACCAAGAGACCCAGTACTTC.

The rearrangement uses TRBV7-9 and TRBJ2-7, with a possible D match to TRBD1 (6 bases). V was trimmed by 5 bases and J by 1 base, leaving 15 bases between them. This CDR3 spans 15 amino acids. CDR1 is SEHNR, CDR2 FQNEAQ, per germline (reference sequence). DNA of the CDR3: TGTGCCAGCAGCCCATCGACAGGCAAGTCCTACGAGCAGTACGTC. Its protein is CASSPSTGKSYEQYV.

This clonotype was counted only a few times. This rearrangement joins TRBV28 to TRBJ2-1, with D perhaps matching TRBD1 (7 bases). In germline, CDR1 is MDHEN, CDR2 SYDVKM. V was clipped by 5 bases and J by 0 bases, with 14 bases between them. The CDR3 sequence is 16 residues long. CDR3 residues: CASSLAGGLSYNEQFF. The CDR3 region has the DNA TGTGCCAGCAGTCTAGCAGGGGGGCTCTCCTACAATGAGCAGTTCTTC. Full variable domain (remainder filled in from reference TRBV28 and TRBJ2-1): DVKVTQSSRYLVKRTGEKVFLECVQDMDHENMFWYRQDPGLGLRLIYFSYDVKMKEKGDIPEGYSVSREKKERFSLILESASTNQTSMYLCASSLAGGLSYNEQFFGPGTRLTVL.

This chain joins TRBV11-3 and TRBJ2-1; TRBD2 aligns across 8 bases. The J segment lost 3 bases and the V segment lost 5 bases, leaving 9 bases of the junction unmatched. The CDR3 contains 16 residues. Germline V lookup: CDR1 SGHNT, CDR2 YENEEA. The CDR3 here is CASSDEGGGFYNEQFF. The CDR3 DNA follows: TGTGCCAGCAGCGACGAAGGCGGGGGGTTCTACAATGAGCAGTTCTTC.

This clonotype was recorded many times. J is TRBJ2-1 and V is TRBV29-1, with 8 bases fitting TRBD2. The CDR3 has 13 residues. In germline, CDR1 is SQVTM, CDR2 ANQGSEA. After removal of 3 bases from V and 4 bases from J, the junction contained 2 bases not matched to a gene. CDR3 sequence: CSVDGGAYNEQFF. CDR3 sequence (DNA): TGCAGCGTTGACGGGGGGGCTTACAATGAGCAGTTCTTC.

This clonotype came up a few times. The chain recombines TRBV29-1 with TRBJ2-1; the D is unclear. Germline V CDR1 and CDR2: SQVTM, ANQGSEA. CDR3 size: 13 residues. V shed 2 bases and J shed 8 bases, with 13 bases lying between them. CDR3 in amino acids: CSVELSVLDEQFF. CDR3 coding DNA: TGCAGCGTTGAATTGTCGGTTCTGGATGAGCAGTTCTTC.

With respect to this clonotype: The conserved phenylalanine or tryptophan normally closing the CDR3 is absent here, so this likely arose from a read error. The V call is TRBV5-5, the J call TRBJ1-5; possible D gene TRBD1, 6 bases. Trimming shortened V by 4 bases and J by 5 bases, and 13 bases separated the two germline ends. This CDR3 has 14 residues. Germline CDR1 SGHKS, CDR2 YYEKEE (reference sequence). For the CDR3, the DNA is TGTGCCAGCAGCCCGGGACATTCTCATCAGCCCCAGCATGTT. Protein product: CASSPGHSHQPQHV.

Worth noting for this clonotype: A much larger clone lies a single base off, so this may be a read error. The CDR3 region has the DNA TGTGCCAGCAGTCACGGGATCTACAATGAGCAGTTCTTC. Protein: CASSHGIYNEQFF. This chain joins TRBV6-2 or TRBV6-3 and TRBJ2-1; possible D gene TRBD2, 5 bases. From germline, CDR1 is MNHEY and CDR2 SVGEGT. Trimming took off 5 bases at V and 3 bases at J, with 8 bases between the two ends. The CDR3 is 13 amino acids.

This clonotype showed up just a few times. The chain combines TRBV29-1 with TRBJ2-7; 7 positions match TRBD1. Germline V gives CDR1 SQVTM, CDR2 ANQGSEA. V shed 5 bases and J 4 bases; nucleotides not matched to a gene: 8. The CDR3 is 13 residues long. Written as DNA, the CDR3 is TGCAGCGTTACCGGGACAGCTATATACGAGCAGTACTTC. This gives the protein CSVTGTAIYEQYF.

This clonotype has a count of ten or more. V gene TRBV7-8 combines with J gene TRBJ2-1; TRBD1 is a possible D gene (6 bases). The CDR3 contains 16 residues. The V and J ends lost 1 base and 4 bases respectively, with 14 bases between them. The germline V gene has CDR1 SGHVS and CDR2 FQNEAQ. In DNA form, the CDR3 reads TGTGCCAGCAGCTTAGATGTAGGGGGTATTTACAATGAGCAGTTCTTC. Amino acid sequence: CASSLDVGGIYNEQFF.

This chain connects TRBV15 to TRBJ2-3; D is unclear. V gave up 3 bases and J gave up 1 base, with 8 bases separating them. The CDR3 runs 14 residues. The germline gives CDR1 LNHNV, CDR2 YYDKDF (reference sequence). CDR3 nucleotides: TGTGCCACCAGCAGGAAGATCGGCACAGATACGCAGTATTTT. Its translation is CATSRKIGTDTQYF.

There are many counts of this clonotype. V and J are TRBV6-5 and TRBJ2-5; D is ambiguous. CDR1 is MNHEY, CDR2 SVGAGI, per germline. This CDR3 is 13 amino acids long. V lost 5 bases to trimming and J lost 4 bases, with 11 bases between them. The CDR3 is CASSRGVGETQYF. The CDR3 DNA reads as TGTGCCAGCAGTCGTGGCGTGGGAGAGACCCAGTACTTC.

The V and J genes are TRBV20-1 and TRBJ2-3; D is possibly TRBD2 (6 bases). Trimming left V 0 bases short and J 0 bases short, with 10 bases between. This CDR3 contains 15 residues. Germline CDR1 and CDR2: DFQATT and SNEGSKA (reference sequence). CDR3 residues: CSARDMRGSTDTQYF. The CDR3 DNA reads TGCAGTGCTAGAGATATGCGGGGTAGCACAGATACGCAGTATTTT.

The V and J genes are TRBV18 and TRBJ2-3; D unclear. V was pared by 0 bases and J by 0 bases, with 13 bases between. CDR3 length equals 17 residues. Germline lookup yields CDR1 KGHSH and CDR2 LQKENI. DNA for the CDR3: TGTGCCAGCTCACCACCCCTGGCAGGAGTAAGCACAGATACGCAGTATTTT. Protein sequence: CASSPPLAGVSTDTQYF. Drawing the rest from reference TRBV18 and TRBJ2-3, the complete variable domain is NAGVMQNPRHLVRRRGQEARLRCSPMKGHSHVYWYRQLPEEGLKFMVYLQKENIIDESGMPKERFSAEFPKEGPSILRIQQVVRGDSAAYFCASSPPLAGVSTDTQYFGPGTRLTVL.

This chain connects TRBV5-6 to TRBJ2-7; D uncertain. There are 13 residues in the CDR3. V lost 0 bases and J lost 2, with 6 bases in between. Germline V lookup: CDR1 SGHDT, CDR2 YYEEEE. The CDR3 spells CASSLGPAYEQYV. The DNA for the CDR3 is TGTGCCAGCAGCTTGGGGCCAGCCTACGAGCAGTACGTC.

This clonotype has only a few counts. The gene calls are TRBV6-5 and TRBJ2-7; 8 bases match TRBD1. CDR3 size: 15 residues. The germline V gene encodes CDR1 MNHEY and CDR2 SVGAGI. Losses at the gene ends were 5 bases for V and 4 bases for J; bases not matched to a gene: 10. The DNA of the CDR3 is TGTGCCAGCAGTCCCGGACAGGGAGGACTTTACGAGCAGTACGTC. Translated: CASSPGQGGLYEQYV.

This clonotype showed up just a few times. The chain employs TRBV12-3 or TRBV12-4 and TRBJ1-5; maybe TRBD1 (6 bases). The germline V and J ends were trimmed by 9 bases and 7 bases, with 19 bases remaining between them. The CDR3 length is 14 residues. CDR3 region: CASREGGLGQPQHF. DNA for the CDR3: TGTGCCAGTCGCGAGGGGGGATTAGGACAGCCCCAGCATTTT.

This clonotype was recorded at least ten times. V usage is TRBV7-6 and J usage is TRBJ2-1, with 7 bases that match TRBD1. The CDR3 totals 16 residues. V lost 5 bases to trimming and J lost 5 bases; unmatched junction nucleotides: 12. CDR1 and CDR2 from the germline V gene are SGHVS and FNYEAQ. CDR3 sequence: CASSPTRYRGDNEQFF. The CDR3 region has the DNA TGTGCCAGCAGCCCCACCCGGTACAGGGGCGACAATGAGCAGTTCTTC. The full variable domain, completed using reference TRBV7-6 and TRBJ2-1, is GAGVSQSPRYKVTKRGQDVALRCDPISGHVSLYWYRQALGQGPEFLTYFNYEAQQDKSGLPNDRFSAERPEGSISTLTIQRTEQRDSAMYRCASSPTRYRGDNEQFFGPGTRLTVL.

This clonotype was found a few times. The V and J genes are TRBV29-1 and TRBJ2-1; no clear D gene. The ends were cut back, 8 bases at V and 5 bases at J, with 13 bases in the middle. The CDR3 has 12 residues. CDR1 is SQVTM, CDR2 ANQGSEA, per germline. The CDR3 DNA reads TGCAGCACCGAAAAGAATCACAATGAGCAGTTCTTC. Residues: CSTEKNHNEQFF.

The rearrangement joins TRBV6-5 to TRBJ1-2, with 7 bases that match TRBD1. Per the germline V gene, CDR1 is MNHEY and CDR2 is SVGAGI. The trim removed 5 bases at V and 5 bases at J, leaving 14 bases unmatched. The CDR3 loop spans 16 amino acids. CDR3 coding DNA: TGTGCCAGCAGTCTCAGACAGGGAGCAACAAAATATGGCTACACCTTC. Translation: CASSLRQGATKYGYTF.

The chain is built from TRBV19 and TRBJ1-5; possibly TRBD1 for D (5 bases). CDR3 length: 16 residues. The ends were cut back, 6 bases at V and 0 bases at J, with 15 bases in the middle. Germline CDR1 and CDR2: LNHDA and SQIVND (reference sequence). The CDR3 here is CASRTDKPYSNQPQHF. As DNA, the CDR3 is TGTGCCAGTAGAACGGACAAGCCTTATAGCAATCAGCCCCAGCATTTT.

This clonotype was recorded a few times. A junction boundary mismatches the germline segment, possibly from a read error. V is TRBV7-6 and J is TRBJ1-6, with TRBD1 as a possible D gene (5 bases). The CDR3 runs to 17 residues. Per germline, CDR1 SGHVS and CDR2 FNYEAQ. This CDR3 is CASSPPPGYSYNSPLHF. The DNA of the CDR3 is TGTGCCAGCAGCCCCCCCCCAGGGTACTCCTATAATTCACCTCTCCACTTT.

This clonotype was picked up a small number of times. The rearrangement links TRBV20-1 to TRBJ1-5, with 7 nucleotides matching TRBD1. Germline lookup yields CDR1 DFQATT and CDR2 SNEGSKA (reference sequence). V gave up 6 bases and J gave up 2 bases; unmatched junction bases: 7. The length of the CDR3 is 14 residues. For the CDR3, the DNA is TGCAGTGCCTATCAGGGGGGTGGCAATCAGCCCCAGCATTTT. It encodes CSAYQGGGNQPQHF.

In regard to this clonotype: This may come from a read error, since a much larger clone is one base off. The V gene is TRBV7-9, the J gene TRBJ1-1, with D perhaps TRBD1 (5 bases). The CDR3 loop spans 15 amino acids. Germline CDR1 is SEHNR and CDR2 is FQNEAQ (reference sequence). CDR3 sequence reads: CVSSSNRLRGTEAFF. CDR3 DNA sequence: TGTGTCAGCAGCAGTAACCGGTTAAGGGGAACTGAAGCTTTCTTT.

The sample holds many counts of this clonotype. V and J are TRBV4-1 and TRBJ2-2, with 10 bases matching TRBD2. After removal of 7 bases from V and 1 base from J, the junction contained 9 bases not matched to a gene. Germline V gene lookup returns CDR1 MGHRA and CDR2 YSYEKL. CDR3 length: 17 residues. CDR3 sequence (DNA): TGCGCCAGCAATTGGGAAACTAGCGGGGTGAACACCGGGGAGCTGTTTTTT. Translation: CASNWETSGVNTGELFF.

The V and J genes are TRBV24-1 and TRBJ2-2; D call uncertain. This CDR3 comprises 12 residues. CDR1 and CDR2 from the germline V gene are KGHDR and SFDVKD. V dropped 2 bases and J dropped 7 bases, with 4 bases sitting between them. The CDR3 loop reads CATSDYGGELFF. The CDR3, as DNA: TGTGCCACCAGTGATTATGGCGGGGAGCTGTTTTTT.

This clonotype was found once. V gene TRBV6-1 combines with J gene TRBJ2-2; the D gene is possibly TRBD2 (5 bases). This CDR3 comprises 16 residues. Trimming shortened V by 6 bases and J by 3 bases, and 17 bases separated the two germline ends. Germline lookup yields CDR1 MNHNS and CDR2 SASEGT. The CDR3 loop is CASRYGPSPDTGELFF. The CDR3 DNA reads as TGTGCCAGCAGATACGGGCCTAGCCCGGACACCGGGGAGCTGTTTTTT.